The T cell receptor beta chain described here comes from a study of T cell repertoires in cytomegalovirus infection (dated by TCRdb to between 2017 and 2020). In the study overall: Recently identified HLA-C-restricted CMV epitopes, whose presentation resists viral immunomodulation, were targeted by peptide stimulations together with well-studied HLA-B-restricted epitopes. Because public TCR beta signatures pointed to carriage of CMV infection together with the matching HLA type, the HLA type of each donor mattered for the analysis.

Here is what the overall study found, with its caveats: Carriers of CMV infection plus the relevant HLA type were discriminated by the cumulative frequency of public TCR beta family members in the study cohort and in an independent roughly 350-donor cohort. The ex vivo response was dominated by HLA-C-restricted CMV-specific TCR beta clonotypes, which also provided the single most frequent clonotype in two of eight donors.

Including the terminal cysteine and phenylalanine, the CDR3 comprises 15 residues. The DNA shown is the 45-base CDR3, in frame from base 1. V and J are truncated by 5 bases and 1 base respectively, leaving an intervening sequence of 13 bases. The listed sequencing device is Illumina HiSeq 1500. TCRdb trimmed public reads at Q25 via fastp, called clones via MiXCR and kept in-frame beta chains. Entries are consolidated by CDR3 protein sequence, retaining the most common genes and DNA. Counted in this sample were 450,000 to 600,000 distinct CDR3 sequences; about 42% of them appeared once. The top ten constitute about two fifths of the sample. A few counts support this clonotype. Which antigen it targets is not known. No much larger clone is present one base from it, and per-base qualities are unavailable. The treatment or condition label, as the study defines it: in vitro stimulation with specific CMV peptide epitopes to enrich CMV-specific T cells.

The clonotype comes from a human donor in good health (CMV status not recorded). Some clones in this sample may be carry-over from other donors' samples. This sample comprised cultured PBMCs, obtained from culture after CMV antigen stimulation. The chain couples TRBV12-3 or TRBV12-4 to TRBJ2-3; TRBD2 is a weak D gene call, 6 bases matching. The CDR3 protein sequence reads: CASSTGGRGTDTQYF. Here is the DNA: TGTGCCAGCAGTACCGGGGGTCGGGGCACAGATACGCAGTATTTT.